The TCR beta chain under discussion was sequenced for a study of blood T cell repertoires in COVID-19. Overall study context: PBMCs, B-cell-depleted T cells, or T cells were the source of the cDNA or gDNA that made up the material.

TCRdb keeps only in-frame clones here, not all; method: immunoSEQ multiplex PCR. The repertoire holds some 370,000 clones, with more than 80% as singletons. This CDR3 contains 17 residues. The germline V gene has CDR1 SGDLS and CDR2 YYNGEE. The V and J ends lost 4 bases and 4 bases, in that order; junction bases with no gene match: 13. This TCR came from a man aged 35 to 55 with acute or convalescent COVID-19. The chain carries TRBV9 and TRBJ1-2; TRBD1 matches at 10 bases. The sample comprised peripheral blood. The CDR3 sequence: CASSSGTGEVFSYGYTF. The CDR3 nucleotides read TGTGCCAGCAGCTCTGGGACAGGGGAAGTATTCTCCTATGGCTACACCTTC. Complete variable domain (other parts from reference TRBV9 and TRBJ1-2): DSGVTQTPKHLITATGQRVTLRCSPRSGDLSVYWYQQSLDQGLQFLIQYYNGEERAKGNILERFSAQQFPDLHSELNLSSLELGDSALYFCASSSGTGEVFSYGYTFGSGTRLTVV.